A selection of T cell receptor beta chains follows, all from one sample in a study of shared T cell receptors in the human thymus. The data were produced by immunoSEQ multiplex PCR, yet TCRdb's version contains in-frame clones alone and is incomplete. Of about 400,000 clones in the sample, around 93% were seen once. The sequenced sample was thymocytes. These receptors came from a human donor. Both conserved end residues are part of each CDR3. The D gene is left open where the match is weak. Only part of the rows carry a size: once, few, many, or a class if the clone is expanded.

abundance	v_gene	d_gene	j_gene	CDR3aa	CDR3nt
NA	TRBV18	TRBD1	TRBJ2-3	CASSLHRGSPVNTQYF	TGTGCCAGCTCACTACACAGGGGTAGCCCGGTAAATACGCAGTATTTT
NA	TRBV7-9	NA	TRBJ2-6	CASSLGTSGANVLTF	TGTGCCAGCAGCCTAGGAACGTCCGGGGCCAACGTCCTGACTTTC
NA	TRBV29-1	NA	TRBJ2-1	CSVEDHGQEYLVEQFF	TGCAGCGTTGAAGATCATGGCCAGGAATATTTGGTTGAGCAGTTCTTC
NA	TRBV4-1	NA	TRBJ1-5	CASSQDCSSNQPQHF	TGCGCCAGCAGCCAAGATTGTTCTAGCAATCAGCCCCAGCATTTT
once	TRBV18	NA	TRBJ1-4	CASRPGPPNEKLFF	TGTGCCAGCCGCCCGGGTCCTCCTAATGAAAAACTGTTTTTT
NA	TRBV9	NA	TRBJ2-3	CASSGLTDTQYF	TGTGCCAGCAGCGGGCTAACAGATACGCAGTATTTT
NA	TRBV29-1	TRBD1	TRBJ1-1	CSVGTGGGEAFF	TGCAGCGTTGGGACAGGGGGAGGTGAAGCTTTCTTT
NA	TRBV11-2	NA	TRBJ2-5	CASSLDRPGGIQETQYF	TGTGCCAGCAGCTTAGATAGACCAGGGGGGATCCAAGAGACCCAGTACTTC
NA	TRBV19	NA	TRBJ1-4	CASSIGGEPPTNEKLFF	TGTGCCAGTAGTATTGGTGGGGAACCTCCTACTAATGAAAAACTGTTTTTT
NA	TRBV27	NA	TRBJ2-6	CASRLKQVPSFSGANVLTF	TGTGCCAGCAGGCTAAAACAGGTCCCATCTTTCTCTGGGGCCAACGTCCTGACTTTC
NA	TRBV7-8	NA	TRBJ2-3	CASSSDLTDTQYF	TGTGCCAGCAGCTCAGACCTTACAGATACGCAGTATTTT
NA	TRBV7-9	TRBD1	TRBJ2-1	CASSSIDLRTGGLYNEQFF	TGTGCCAGCAGCTCAATCGACCTTCGGACAGGGGGTTTGTACAATGAGCAGTTCTTC
NA	TRBV5-1	TRBD1	TRBJ2-5	CASSTRTGRETQYF	TGCGCCAGCAGCACCCGGACAGGGCGAGAGACCCAGTACTTC
NA	TRBV7-2	NA	TRBJ1-5	CASSLVPSDSPNQPQHF	TGTGCCAGCAGCTTAGTTCCGTCGGACAGTCCTAATCAGCCCCAGCATTTT
NA	TRBV7-6	TRBD1	TRBJ1-1	CASSLEEGAVGTEAFF	TGTGCCAGCAGCTTAGAGGAGGGGGCGGTGGGCACTGAAGCTTTCTTT
NA	TRBV7-9	TRBD2	TRBJ2-1	CASCLFRGVPDNEQFF	TGTGCCAGCTGCCTATTCCGGGGGGTCCCCGACAATGAGCAGTTCTTC
NA	TRBV7-9	TRBD2	TRBJ2-1	CASSLMSSGLAGIRNEQFF	TGTGCCAGCAGCTTAATGTCTTCCGGGCTAGCGGGAATTCGCAATGAGCAGTTCTTC
NA	TRBV7-9	NA	TRBJ2-7	CASLDLRDEQYF	TGTGCCAGCCTCGACCTGAGGGACGAGCAGTACTTC
NA	TRBV2	TRBD1	TRBJ2-1	CASSRDRENEQFF	TGTGCCAGCAGTAGGGACAGGGAAAATGAGCAGTTCTTC
NA	TRBV7-9	TRBD2	TRBJ2-5	CASSLGPASGSQVQETQYF	TGTGCCAGCAGCTTAGGTCCGGCTAGCGGGAGTCAGGTTCAAGAGACCCAGTACTTC
NA	TRBV5-4	TRBD1	TRBJ2-3	CASSIWDRGRWIGRDTQYF	TGTGCCAGCAGCATCTGGGACAGGGGGCGATGGATTGGGCGGGATACGCAGTATTTT
once	TRBV27	NA	TRBJ1-4	CASSPRWGEPAPNEKLFF	TGTGCCAGCAGTCCCCGGTGGGGCGAGCCTGCACCTAATGAAAAACTGTTTTTT
NA	TRBV4-2	NA	TRBJ2-6	CASSQPRTYSGANVLTF	TGTGCCAGCAGCCAGCCCCGGACTTACTCTGGGGCCAACGTCCTGACTTTC
NA	TRBV28	TRBD2	TRBJ2-7	CASSLAGDEQYF	TGTGCCAGCAGTCTAGCGGGAGACGAGCAGTACTTC
NA	TRBV6-5	NA	TRBJ2-1	CASRCLDSYNEQFF	TGTGCCAGCAGGTGCCTAGATAGCTACAATGAGCAGTTCTTC
NA	TRBV6-1	NA	TRBJ2-1	CASSPDHRESEQFF	TGTGCCAGCAGTCCAGACCACCGTGAGTCTGAGCAGTTCTTC
NA	TRBV14	NA	TRBJ2-6	CASSPEALVSGANVLTF	TGTGCCAGCAGCCCGGAAGCTCTGGTGTCTGGGGCCAACGTCCTGACTTTC
NA	TRBV4-3	NA	TRBJ2-3	CASSQRGDTQYF	TGCGCCAGCAGCCAGCGAGGGGATACGCAGTATTTT
NA	TRBV27	TRBD1	TRBJ2-7	CASSWDRGTGEQYF	TGTGCCAGCAGTTGGGACAGGGGTACGGGCGAGCAGTACTTC
NA	TRBV28	TRBD1	TRBJ1-1	CASRGQGRHTEAFF	TGTGCCAGCAGGGGACAGGGTAGACACACTGAAGCTTTCTTT
NA	TRBV29-1	TRBD1	TRBJ1-2	CSVSSLRDRLNYGYTF	TGCAGCGTTAGCTCGTTAAGGGACAGGTTGAACTATGGCTACACCTTC
NA	TRBV7-2	NA	TRBJ2-3	CASSTWGGDSFTDTQYF	TGTGCCAGCAGCACCTGGGGCGGAGATAGTTTCACAGATACGCAGTATTTT
NA	TRBV9	NA	TRBJ1-1	CASRRRGGPNTEAFF	TGTGCCAGCAGAAGGAGGGGCGGACCGAACACTGAAGCTTTCTTT
NA	TRBV7-8	NA	TRBJ1-5	CASSLVGPGRDGYSIGNQPQHF	TGTGCCAGCAGCTTAGTTGGGCCCGGTAGGGACGGCTACTCGATCGGAAATCAGCCCCAGCATTTT
NA	TRBV11-2	NA	TRBJ2-7	CASSLDRSRGSYEQYF	TGTGCCAGCAGCTTAGATCGAAGTAGAGGCTCCTACGAGCAGTACTTC
NA	TRBV6-1	NA	TRBJ2-3	CASRGHAGHDTQYF	TGTGCCAGCAGAGGTCACGCCGGTCACGATACGCAGTATTTT
NA	TRBV2	TRBD2	TRBJ2-1	CASRNVGGFVYDYNEQFF	TGTGCCAGCAGAAACGTGGGGGGGTTTGTATATGATTACAATGAGCAGTTCTTC
NA	TRBV7-3	NA	TRBJ2-7	CASSLNGEEGGRGEQYF	TGTGCCAGCAGCTTAAATGGGGAGGAGGGCGGTAGAGGCGAGCAGTACTTC
NA	TRBV25-1	TRBD1	TRBJ2-2	CASSEWGTGVTGELFF	TGTGCCAGCAGTGAATGGGGGACAGGGGTCACCGGGGAGCTGTTTTTT
NA	TRBV27	TRBD1	TRBJ2-2	CASEKIGGQGDTGELFF	TGTGCCAGCGAGAAGATAGGGGGACAGGGGGACACCGGGGAGCTGTTTTTT
NA	TRBV9	TRBD1	TRBJ1-2	CASSADRDYYGYTF	TGTGCCAGCAGCGCTGACAGGGACTACTATGGCTACACCTTC
NA	TRBV7-9	TRBD1	TRBJ1-3	CASQAPGQYSGNTIYF	TGTGCCAGTCAAGCGCCGGGACAGTACTCTGGAAACACCATATATTTT
NA	TRBV6-1	NA	TRBJ2-1	CASSEGTRGVYNEQFF	TGTGCCAGCAGTGAAGGGACTAGGGGGGTTTACAATGAGCAGTTCTTC
NA	TRBV6-5	NA	TRBJ1-1	CASSPGRTEAFF	TGTGCCAGCAGTCCCGGACGAACTGAAGCTTTCTTT
NA	TRBV11-3	TRBD1	TRBJ2-3	CASSSSTGTGGTDTQYF	TGTGCCAGCAGCTCTTCTACCGGGACAGGGGGCACAGATACGCAGTATTTT
NA	TRBV14	TRBD1	TRBJ2-7	CASSPLYRGPYEQYF	TGTGCCAGCAGCCCGCTGTACAGGGGACCCTACGAGCAGTACTTC
NA	TRBV20-1	NA	TRBJ1-4	CSAREVIPTF	TGCAGTGCTAGGGAGGTCATCCCAACTTTT
NA	TRBV4-2	TRBD2	TRBJ2-5	CASSQDRASGRETQYF	TGTGCCAGCAGCCAAGATCGGGCTAGCGGTAGAGAGACCCAGTACTTC
NA	TRBV15	NA	TRBJ2-3	CATSRGIQASSTDTQYF	TGTGCCACCAGCAGAGGAATTCAGGCTAGCAGCACAGATACGCAGTATTTT
NA	TRBV27	NA	TRBJ2-7	CASLPRRDSYEQYF	TGTGCCAGCCTACCACGGAGGGACTCCTACGAGCAGTACTTC
NA	TRBV28	TRBD1	TRBJ2-7	CASSSGQGAPYEQYF	TGTGCCAGCAGTTCCGGACAGGGTGCCCCCTACGAGCAGTACTTC
NA	TRBV27	NA	TRBJ1-1	CASSLGAFNTEAFF	TGTGCCAGCAGTTTAGGCGCATTCAACACTGAAGCTTTCTTT
NA	TRBV7-9	NA	TRBJ2-2	CASSRRATGELFF	TGTGCCAGCAGTCGGCGGGCCACCGGGGAGCTGTTTTTT